These 12 T cell receptor beta chains were all obtained from the same sample, sequenced in a study of control samples from healthy donors and cancer patients. Here immunoSEQ multiplex PCR was the method, and the copy in TCRdb shows in-frame clones only, minus some. Here the sample spans 110,000 to 150,000 clones, less than 95% being singletons. Sample: blood. The receptor source for this set is a man younger than 30 in good health.

The chain links TRBV7-9 to TRBJ2-7; 8 bases map to TRBD1. With V trimmed by 3 bases and J by 6 bases, 10 bases remained unmatched. This CDR3 spans 15 amino acids. CDR1 SEHNR and CDR2 FQNEAQ come from the germline V gene (reference sequence). The CDR3 sequence: CASSLDREAICEQYF. The CDR3 nucleotides read TGTGCCAGCAGCTTGGACAGGGAGGCGATCTGCGAGCAGTACTTC. The whole variable domain, filled in from reference TRBV7-9 and TRBJ2-7, reads DTGVSQNPRHKITKRGQNVTFRCDPISEHNRLYWYRQTLGQGPEFLTYFQNEAQLEKSRLLSDRFSAERPKGSFSTLEIQRTEQGDSAMYLCASSLDREAICEQYFGPGTRLTVT.

V is TRBV11-3 and J is TRBJ1-4; 9 bases match TRBD1. The germline CDR1 and CDR2 sequences are SGHNT and YENEEA. J lost 7 bases, V lost 5 bases, and 11 bases had no gene match. This CDR3 is 16 amino acids long. The CDR3: CASSPQGQGKGEKLFF. The CDR3 nucleotides read TGTGCCAGCAGCCCCCAGGGACAGGGTAAAGGTGAAAAACTGTTTTTT. The full variable domain, completed using reference TRBV11-3 and TRBJ1-4, is EAGVVQSPRYKIIEKKQPVAFWCNPISGHNTLYWYLQNLGQGPELLIRYENEEAVDDSQLPKDRFSAERLKGVDSTLKIQPAELGDSAVYLCASSPQGQGKGEKLFFGSGTQLSVL.

CDR3 DNA: TGTGCCAGCAGCCCCACCGGGGACAGGTACTACGAGCAGTACTTC. It specifies CASSPTGDRYYEQYF. The rearrangement joins TRBV7-9 to TRBJ2-7, with 8 nucleotides matching TRBD1. CDR3 length equals 15 residues. Looked up from germline, CDR1 is SEHNR and CDR2 is FQNEAQ (reference sequence). Losses at the gene ends were 5 bases for V and 3 bases for J; bases not matched to a gene: 9.

The J gene is TRBJ2-3, the V gene TRBV29-1, with TRBD1 as a possible D gene (6 bases). The V gene's germline CDR1 is SQVTM and CDR2 ANQGSEA. The CDR3 has 14 amino acids. V lost 7 bases and J 5 bases, leaving 19 bases between the germline ends. The CDR3 DNA follows: TGCAGCGCCTCACCAGGGGATAGGGGAGATACGCAGTATTTT. It is translated as CSASPGDRGDTQYF.

V usage is TRBV5-3 and J usage is TRBJ1-6; 8 bases fit TRBD1. TRBV5-3 is noted as an ORF with a role that remains uncertain. The J segment lost 10 bases and the V segment lost 7 bases, leaving 7 bases of the junction unmatched. This CDR3 has 13 amino acids. This chain's CDR3 is CARATGERSPLHF. The DNA for the CDR3 is TGTGCCAGAGCGACAGGGGAACGATCACCCCTCCACTTT.

The chain recombines TRBV6-2 or TRBV6-3 with TRBJ1-2, with D possibly TRBD1 on 6 matching bases. The germline CDR1 and CDR2 sequences are MNHEY and SVGEGT. Trimming stripped 5 bases from V and 4 bases from J, with 14 bases between. The CDR3 loop spans 14 amino acids. The CDR3 spells CASSDLRGSYGYTF. The CDR3, as DNA: TGTGCCAGCAGTGATCTCAGGGGAAGCTATGGCTACACCTTC.

The rearrangement joins TRBV24-1 to TRBJ1-1; D gene ambiguous. Between the trimmed V and J ends, which lost 5 bases and 3 bases, there was a span of 9 bases. This CDR3 region has 13 residues. Germline assignment: CDR1 KGHDR and CDR2 SFDVKD. In nucleotides, the CDR3 is TGTGCCACCAGTGCGGGTCGGGACACTGAAGCTTTCTTT. This sequence encodes CATSAGRDTEAFF.

The chain employs TRBV3-1 (or the pseudogene TRBV3-2) and TRBJ1-1, with D perhaps matching TRBD1 (5 bases). Trimming pared 1 base from V and 4 bases from J, leaving 7 bases between. Germline CDR1 LGHDT, CDR2 YNNKEL (reference sequence). The CDR3 consists of 13 residues. The CDR3 sequence is CASSQGRVTEAFF. The DNA for the CDR3 is TGTGCCAGCAGCCAAGGCAGGGTCACTGAAGCTTTCTTT.

There are a few counts of this clone. The chain is built from TRBV19 and TRBJ1-3, with D tentatively TRBD1 (5 bases). V shed 3 bases and J shed 0 bases, with 9 bases lying between them. The germline V gene encodes CDR1 LNHDA and CDR2 SQIVND (reference sequence). The CDR3 has 15 amino acids. This CDR3 is CASSMGRYSGNTIYF. In nucleotides, the CDR3 is TGTGCCAGTAGTATGGGACGGTACTCTGGAAACACCATATATTTT.

The rearrangement uses TRBV7-2 and TRBJ1-1; D not resolved. This CDR3 contains 15 residues. V was shortened by 2 bases and J by 1 base, with 11 bases between the two germline ends. The germline CDR1 and CDR2 sequences are SGHTA and FQGNSA. CDR3 residues: CASSLYGGGNTEAFF. The CDR3 bases are TGTGCCAGCAGCTTATACGGAGGAGGGAACACTGAAGCTTTCTTT.

The rearrangement links TRBV6-1 to TRBJ2-2; D may be TRBD1 or TRBD2 (6 bases each). V was trimmed by 0 bases and J by 2 bases, leaving 13 bases between them. CDR3 length equals 17 residues. CDR1 and CDR2 from the germline V gene are MNHNS and SASEGT. CDR3 sequence: CASSEAGGESNTGELFF. The CDR3 nucleotides are TGTGCCAGCAGTGAAGCGGGGGGCGAATCTAACACCGGGGAGCTGTTTTTT.

The genes are TRBV2 and TRBJ1-1; 9 bases are shared with TRBD1. The junction had 7 bases not matched to a gene; V was cut back by 7 bases and J by 4 bases. The CDR3 is 14 residues long. Germline values: CDR1 SNHLY, CDR2 FYNNEI. The CDR3 sequence is CASIIQGAGTEAFF. CDR3 coding DNA: TGTGCCAGCATTATACAGGGGGCAGGCACTGAAGCTTTCTTT.